These 5 T cell receptor beta chains share one sample of origin, sequenced in a study of blood T cell repertoires in COVID-19. Clones were sequenced by immunoSEQ multiplex PCR, and TCRdb holds only the in-frame ones, with some missing. Found here are 300,000 to 350,000 clones, around 89% of them singletons; the top ten hold approximately 4%. The sequencing sample was made of PBMCs or T cells enriched from blood (not recorded which). The receptors come from a woman younger than 35 with acute COVID-19.

The V and J genes are TRBV3-1 (or the pseudogene TRBV3-2) and TRBJ2-1; possibly TRBD2 for D (6 bases). The CDR3 length is 15 residues. The V gene lost 4 bases and the J gene lost 7 bases, with 17 bases spanning the gap. Looked up from germline, CDR1 is LGHDT and CDR2 is YNNKEL (reference sequence). In DNA, the CDR3 is TGTGCCAGCAGCCCTTGGGACTGGACGGGGAATGAGCAGTTCTTC. This translates into CASSPWDWTGNEQFF.

V and J are TRBV6-5 and TRBJ1-4; D perhaps matches TRBD1 (6 bases). CDR1 and CDR2 from the germline V gene are MNHEY and SVGAGI. The CDR3 consists of 14 residues. The V gene lost 8 bases and the J gene lost 7 bases, with 17 bases spanning the gap. CDR3 residues: CASGDNVSSEKLFF. The CDR3 region has the DNA TGTGCCAGCGGGGACAACGTTTCTAGTGAAAAACTGTTTTTT.

The chain has TRBV7-2 and TRBJ2-7; 11 bases line up with TRBD1. Per germline, CDR1 SGHTA and CDR2 FQGNSA. J gave up 1 base and V 4 bases, and 0 bases lay outside the gene matches. CDR3 length: 14 residues. CDR3 sequence: CASSWDRGSYEQYF. CDR3 coding DNA: TGTGCCAGCAGCTGGGACAGGGGGTCCTACGAGCAGTACTTC.

A single count supports this clone. J is TRBJ1-5 and V is TRBV19, with unresolved D. Germline V CDR1 and CDR2: LNHDA, SQIVND (reference sequence). CDR3 length: 14 amino acids. V lost 7 bases, J lost 2 bases, and 12 bases lay in between. The CDR3 DNA reads as TGTGCCAGTAAGGAGGGCTCGGGCAATCAGCCCCAGCATTTT. This sequence encodes CASKEGSGNQPQHF.

The gene calls are TRBV9 and TRBJ2-1; D call uncertain. There are 13 residues in the CDR3. CDR1 SGDLS and CDR2 YYNGEE come from the germline V gene. V was clipped by 0 bases and J by 9 bases, with 10 bases between them. CDR3 nucleotide sequence: TGTGCCAGCAGCGTAGGTAGCTACGGTGAGCAGTTCTTC. Encoded protein: CASSVGSYGEQFF. Combining the CDR3 with reference TRBV9 and TRBJ2-1 gives the whole variable domain DSGVTQTPKHLITATGQRVTLRCSPRSGDLSVYWYQQSLDQGLQFLIQYYNGEERAKGNILERFSAQQFPDLHSELNLSSLELGDSALYFCASSVGSYGEQFFGPGTRLTVL.